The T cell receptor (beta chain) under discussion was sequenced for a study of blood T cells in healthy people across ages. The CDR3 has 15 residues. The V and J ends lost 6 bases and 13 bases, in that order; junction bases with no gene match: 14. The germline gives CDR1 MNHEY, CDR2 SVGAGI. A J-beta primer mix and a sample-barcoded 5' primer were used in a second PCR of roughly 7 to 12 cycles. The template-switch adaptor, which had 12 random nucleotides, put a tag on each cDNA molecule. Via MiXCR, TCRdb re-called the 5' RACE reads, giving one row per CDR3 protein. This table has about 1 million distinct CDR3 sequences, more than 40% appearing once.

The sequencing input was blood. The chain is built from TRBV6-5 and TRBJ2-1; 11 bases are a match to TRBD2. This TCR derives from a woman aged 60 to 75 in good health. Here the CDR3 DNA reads TGTGCCAGCAGACCCCGACTAGCGGGATGGGAGACCCAGTTCTTC. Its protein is CASRPRLAGWETQFF.